Given below is one TCR beta chain in context. This clonotype has just a few counts. This receptor's antigen is unknown. The input lacks base qualities; no much larger clone sits a single base away. The source of the sample is a study of T cell repertoires in cytomegalovirus infection (dated by TCRdb to about 2019). About the full investigation: Donor HLA type was relevant to the analysis, as public TCR beta signatures indicated carriage of CMV infection together with the matching HLA type.

Data came from an Illumina HiSeq 1500. In TCRdb, the public reads were trimmed at Q25 with fastp and aligned with MiXCR, with productive beta chains retained. Here each entry gathers all rows of one CDR3 protein and keeps the most common genes and DNA. For this sample there are 90,000 to 130,000 distinct CDR3 sequences; roughly a tenth appear just once. The ten largest clonotypes hold approximately 31% of the sample. From a lookup of the germline V gene (reference sequence), CDR1 and CDR2 are MNHEY and SMNVEV. Trimming at the junction amounts to 3 bases on V and 0 bases on J, and the germline ends lie 10 bases apart. The CDR3 has 15 amino acids, counting the end cysteine and phenylalanine. Only the CDR3 DNA is retained, 45 bases long and in frame from the first base. Overall study outcomes, separate from this receptor: The ex vivo response was dominated by HLA-C-restricted CMV-specific TCR beta clonotypes, which also provided the single most frequent clonotype in two of eight donors. In both this cohort and an independent cohort of under 450 donors, the cumulative frequency of public TCR beta family members distinguished carriers of CMV infection plus the relevant HLA type.

This TCR was recovered from a human donor in good health (CMV status not recorded). Some clones in this sample may be carry-over from other donors' samples. The rearrangement joined TRBV27 to TRBJ2-3; the D region possibly corresponds to TRBD2 (5 bases align). The specimen sequenced was PBMCs, sequenced either directly or after in vitro stimulation (not recorded which). The CDR3 sequence is CASSFRGHSTDTQYF. The sequenced DNA is TGTGCCAGCAGTTTCCGCGGGCACAGCACAGATACGCAGTATTTT.